The 26 T cell receptor beta chains reported below all come from one sample, sequenced in a study of cytomegalovirus exposure and HLA in healthy donors. PCR was performed using 60 Vbeta and 13 Jbeta primers. Produced via immunoSEQ multiplex PCR; TCRdb's table is partial and in-frame only. The sample has over 100,000 clones, about 72% seen once. Sequencing was carried out using PBMCs. All receptors come from a female donor in good health and CMV-seronegative.

J is TRBJ2-5 and V is TRBV4-1, with 7 bases fitting TRBD1. Germline trimming cut 1 base from V and 3 bases from J; bases unmatched to any gene: 8. The CDR3 totals 16 residues. In germline, CDR1 is MGHRA, CDR2 YSYEKL. This chain's CDR3 is CASSQVAQGLEETQYF. CDR3 bases: TGCGCCAGCAGCCAAGTAGCACAGGGGCTAGAAGAGACCCAGTACTTC.

The rearrangement uses TRBV4-3 and TRBJ1-4; 8 positions agree with TRBD1. Germline CDR1 is LGHNA and CDR2 is YSLEER. Trimming cost V 1 base and J 8 bases; bases outside gene matches: 12. The CDR3 runs 17 residues. CDR3 DNA: TGCGCCAGCAGCCAAGGACAGGGGACTTCTTGGGGAGAAAAACTGTTTTTT. Encoded protein: CASSQGQGTSWGEKLFF.

The chain combines TRBV6-5 with TRBJ1-1; 8 bases are a match to TRBD1. Germline-derived CDR1 and CDR2 are MNHEY and SVGAGI. The CDR3 spans 15 residues. Losses at the gene ends were 7 bases for V and 1 base for J; bases not matched to a gene: 8. The CDR3 sequence: CASNRDRTKNTEAFF. DNA for the CDR3: TGTGCCAGCAACCGGGACAGGACGAAGAACACTGAAGCTTTCTTT.

The rearrangement joins TRBV6-1 to TRBJ1-1; no definite D call. The CDR3 runs to 12 residues. V shed 2 bases and J shed 7 bases, with 8 bases lying between them. CDR1 and CDR2 (germline): MNHNS, SASEGT. The CDR3 here is CASSERSREAFF. The CDR3 DNA sequence: TGTGCCAGCAGTGAAAGGAGCCGTGAAGCTTTCTTT.

This chain uses TRBV23-1 with TRBJ1-2; D is unclear. TRBV23-1 is assigned to the ORF class and has an uncertain function. The CDR3 has 13 residues. Between the trimmed V and J ends, which lost 3 bases and 4 bases, there was a span of 9 bases. The CDR3 sequence: CASSQGVGYGYTF. The DNA for the CDR3 is TGCGCCAGCAGTCAGGGCGTAGGCTATGGCTACACCTTC.

CDR3 DNA: TGTGCCAGCAGTTTGGACAGGAGCGGTGAGCAGTTCTTC. As protein: CASSLDRSGEQFF. This chain joins TRBV7-2 and TRBJ2-1, with 7 bases lining up with TRBD1. Germline V gene sequence: CDR1 SGHTA, CDR2 FQGNSA. Trimming at V came to 6 bases and at J to 9 bases, leaving 8 bases not matched to a gene. The CDR3 runs to 13 residues. Combining the CDR3 with reference TRBV7-2 and TRBJ2-1 gives the whole variable domain GAGVSQSPSNKVTEKGKDVELRCDPISGHTALYWYRQSLGQGLEFLIYFQGNSAPDKSGLPSDRFSAERTGGSVSTLTIQRTQQEDSAVYLCASSLDRSGEQFFGPGTRLTVL.

The chain uses TRBV14 and TRBJ1-2, with a tentative D call TRBD1 (6 bases). The CDR3 covers 14 residues. Trimming cost V 2 bases and J 6 bases, with 13 bases left between them. Germline V CDR1 and CDR2: SGHDN, FVKESK. CDR3 in DNA: TGTGCCAGCAGCCAACGAGACAGGAGGCATGGCTACACCTTC. Encoded protein: CASSQRDRRHGYTF.

The chain combines TRBV18 with TRBJ1-1; D is undetermined. CDR1 and CDR2 (germline): KGHSH, LQKENI. Trimming stripped 5 bases from V and 1 base from J, with 8 bases between. This CDR3 spans 13 amino acids. The CDR3 reads CASSNSQNTEAFF. The DNA of the CDR3 is TGTGCCAGCTCAAACAGTCAGAACACTGAAGCTTTCTTT.

This clone was detected only a few times. This sequence joins TRBV28 and TRBJ2-1; D is ambiguous. V was cut by 2 bases and J by 0 bases, with 8 bases left in between. Germline lookup yields CDR1 MDHEN and CDR2 SYDVKM. This CDR3 has 15 amino acids. CDR3 residues: CASSLVPSSYNEQFF. As DNA, the CDR3 is TGTGCCAGCAGTTTAGTGCCTAGCTCCTACAATGAGCAGTTCTTC.

The chain carries TRBV7-9 and TRBJ2-5; D may be TRBD2 (5 bases). Per germline, CDR1 SEHNR and CDR2 FQNEAQ (reference sequence). Deletions cut 1 base from V and 1 base from J, with 10 bases between. CDR3 size: 15 residues. CDR3 sequence: CASSLVRAGQETQYF. CDR3 nucleotides: TGTGCCAGCAGCTTAGTCCGTGCGGGCCAAGAGACCCAGTACTTC.

The chain uses TRBV7-3 and TRBJ2-7, with 7 positions matching TRBD2. The CDR3 runs to 14 residues. Germline loops: CDR1 SGHTA, CDR2 FQGTGA. Trimming cost V 2 bases and J 3 bases; bases outside gene matches: 4. The CDR3 DNA reads as TGTGCCAGCAGCTTAGGGCGGGAGAACTACGAGCAGTACTTC. Translation: CASSLGRENYEQYF.

The chain links TRBV7-3 to TRBJ2-1; 10 bases match TRBD1. Germline-derived CDR1 and CDR2 are SGHTA and FQGTGA. CDR3 size: 14 residues. V dropped 5 bases and J dropped 8; count of bases not matched to a gene: 6. As DNA, the CDR3 is TGTGCCAGCAGCCTGGGACAGGGGAAATATGAGCAGTTCTTC. Protein sequence: CASSLGQGKYEQFF.

The chain carries TRBV19 and TRBJ1-5; possibly TRBD1 for D (5 bases). Germline values: CDR1 LNHDA, CDR2 SQIVND (reference sequence). V lost 8 bases and J 5 bases, leaving 16 bases between the germline ends. The CDR3 length is 14 residues. This CDR3 reads CASSFSGGDQPQHF. CDR3 DNA: TGTGCCAGTTCCTTTTCCGGGGGGGATCAGCCCCAGCATTTT.

The chain links TRBV4-1 to TRBJ2-5; 11 bases align to TRBD2. Trimming removed 3 bases from V and 3 bases from J; junction bases left unmatched: 6. The CDR3 totals 16 residues. Germline V lookup: CDR1 MGHRA, CDR2 YSYEKL. CDR3 sequence reads: CASSHLGLADKETQYF. The CDR3 nucleotides are TGCGCCAGCAGCCACTTGGGACTAGCGGATAAAGAGACCCAGTACTTC.

This clone was found a few times. The V call is TRBV18, the J call TRBJ2-1, with 9 bases aligning to TRBD2. The trim removed 7 bases at V and 3 bases at J, leaving 4 bases unmatched. This CDR3 comprises 14 residues. Germline V gene data show CDR1 as KGHSH and CDR2 as LQKENI. The CDR3 region is CASFSGRDYNEQFF. In nucleotides, the CDR3 is TGTGCCAGCTTTAGCGGGAGAGACTACAATGAGCAGTTCTTC.

J is TRBJ2-7 and V is TRBV6-5, with 7 bases matching TRBD1. Germline-derived CDR1 and CDR2 are MNHEY and SVGAGI. V was pared by 4 bases and J by 0 bases, with 6 bases of the junction left unmatched. The CDR3 has 15 amino acids. The CDR3 sequence is CASSFLDRFSYEQYF. The CDR3 region has the DNA TGTGCCAGCAGTTTCTTGGACAGGTTCTCCTACGAGCAGTACTTC.

V gene TRBV7-9 combines with J gene TRBJ1-1; D possibly corresponds to TRBD1 (5 bases). The V end was cut by 1 base, the J end by 4 bases, with 7 bases between. In germline, CDR1 is SEHNR, CDR2 FQNEAQ (reference sequence). CDR3 size: 13 residues. This CDR3 reads CASSLVGATEAFF. In nucleotides, the CDR3 is TGTGCCAGCAGCTTAGTAGGGGCCACTGAAGCTTTCTTT.

The chain employs TRBV14 and TRBJ2-1; 13 bases match TRBD2. In germline, CDR1 is SGHDN, CDR2 FVKESK. There are 15 residues in the CDR3. V lost 1 base and J lost 10; bases outside the gene matches: 4. The CDR3 sequence: CASSQGGLAGDEQFF. The CDR3 nucleotides are TGTGCCAGCAGCCAAGGAGGACTAGCGGGAGACGAGCAGTTCTTC.

The chain uses TRBV6-1 and TRBJ2-7; TRBD2 matches 13 bases. V dropped 4 bases and J dropped 7; count of bases not matched to a gene: 10. This CDR3 contains 16 residues. Germline loops: CDR1 MNHNS, CDR2 SASEGT. CDR3 in DNA: TGTGCCAGCAGTGGGGTAGGACTAGCGGGAGAGAAAGAGCAGTACTTC. It codes for CASSGVGLAGEKEQYF.

The chain carries TRBV6-6 and TRBJ2-1, with 12 bases aligning to TRBD2. V lost 2 bases, J lost 9 bases, and 2 bases stayed unmatched. CDR1 MNHNY and CDR2 SVGAGI come from the germline V gene (reference sequence). CDR3 length: 14 residues. CDR3 DNA sequence: TGTGCCAGCAGTTACGGACTAGCGGGAATTGAGCAGTTCTTC. Protein: CASSYGLAGIEQFF.

V gene TRBV7-8 combines with J gene TRBJ1-4; tentatively, D is TRBD1 (6 bases). The CDR3 consists of 14 residues. Trimming took off 5 bases at V and 1 base at J, with 8 bases between the two ends. The germline V gene encodes CDR1 SGHVS and CDR2 FQNEAQ. CDR3 DNA sequence: TGTGCCAGCAGCCAGGACAGAACTAATGAAAAACTGTTTTTT. This codes for CASSQDRTNEKLFF. Looking up the rest from reference TRBV7-8 and TRBJ1-4 gives the full variable domain: GAGVSQSPRYKVAKRGQDVALRCDPISGHVSLFWYQQALGQGPEFLTYFQNEAQLDKSGLPSDRFFAERPEGSVSTLKIQRTQQEDSAVYLCASSQDRTNEKLFFGSGTQLSVL.

The chain joins TRBV28 to TRBJ1-2, with a weak D call TRBD1 (6 bases). The CDR3 length is 16 residues. Germline V gene lookup returns CDR1 MDHEN and CDR2 SYDVKM. Trimming shortened V by 3 bases and J by 1 base, and 15 bases separated the two germline ends. CDR3 region: CASSFGAGANNYGYTF. The CDR3, as DNA: TGTGCCAGCAGTTTTGGAGCAGGGGCCAATAACTATGGCTACACCTTC.

The chain is built from TRBV9 and TRBJ2-5; 7 bases are a match to TRBD2. V shed 6 bases, J shed 0 bases, and the junction held 8 bases outside the gene matches. The CDR3 is made up of 15 amino acids. Germline lookup yields CDR1 SGDLS and CDR2 YYNGEE. CDR3 DNA sequence: TGTGCCAGCAACGCCTGGGGGGGGGACCAAGAGACCCAGTACTTC. This gives the protein CASNAWGGDQETQYF.

This clone was seen once. The rearrangement links TRBV4-1 to TRBJ2-7, with D perhaps TRBD2 (5 bases). This CDR3 comprises 13 residues. Per germline, CDR1 MGHRA and CDR2 YSYEKL. V lost 1 base to trimming and J lost 3 bases, with 7 bases between them. The DNA of the CDR3 is TGCGCCAGCAGCCAAGGCGGAGGCTACGAGCAGTACTTC. Its translation: CASSQGGGYEQYF.

This clone has more than one count but fewer than ten. The chain is built from TRBV18 and TRBJ2-7; D might be TRBD1 (6 bases). The germline gives CDR1 KGHSH, CDR2 LQKENI. The V and J ends lost 3 bases and 4 bases respectively, with 16 bases between them. The length of the CDR3 is 15 residues. CDR3 in amino acids: CASSPLSGTSYEQYF. Written as DNA, the CDR3 is TGTGCCAGCTCACCGTTATCCGGGACATCTTACGAGCAGTACTTC. Looking up the rest from reference TRBV18 and TRBJ2-7 gives the full variable domain: NAGVMQNPRHLVRRRGQEARLRCSPMKGHSHVYWYRQLPEEGLKFMVYLQKENIIDESGMPKERFSAEFPKEGPSILRIQQVVRGDSAAYFCASSPLSGTSYEQYFGPGTRLTVT.

This chain connects TRBV5-6 to TRBJ2-1; TRBD2 matches at 7 bases. CDR1 is SGHDT and CDR2 is YYEEEE in the germline V gene. V was clipped by 4 bases and J by 8 bases; unmatched bases: 12. The CDR3 covers 15 residues. The CDR3 protein is CASSLGGGPTDEQFF. The CDR3 DNA follows: TGTGCCAGCAGCCTTGGGGGGGGACCTACGGATGAGCAGTTCTTC.